This T cell receptor (beta chain) comes out of a study of cytomegalovirus exposure and HLA in healthy donors. Study overall: When roughly 420 donors were genotyped, roughly 82% of them were found to fall in the Caucasian-associated ancestry cluster. Study-wide points: Exclusion as indistinguishable affected some V segments, including TRBV6-2 and TRBV6-3. Clonal expansion, a later analysis showed, was greater in HLA-associated TCR beta chains than in equally common others. Researchers had no immune exposure information except CMV serostatus available.

With regard to this clone: The target antigen is unknown. The junction departs from germline at one end; a sequencing error may be responsible.

The CDR3 has 16 residues. Germline CDR1 reads SSHAT; CDR2 reads FNYEAQ (reference sequence). The study ran its PCR with 60 Vbeta and 13 Jbeta primers. Profiled with immunoSEQ multiplex PCR; TCRdb holds only in-frame clones, not every one. The data hold 100,000 to 150,000 clones, with about two thirds observed a single time. The sample consisted of PBMCs. The chain has TRBV7-7 and TRBJ2-5; perhaps TRBD2 as D (7 bases). The sequence derives from a man aged 45-65 years in good health and CMV-seropositive. CDR3 sequence reads: CASSLGGGSAWETQYF. The CDR3 DNA sequence: TGTGCTAGCAGCTTAGGGGGGGGCAGCGCCTGGGAGACCCAGTACTTC.